One sample yielded the 18 T cell receptor beta chains listed below, sequenced in a study of T cell clonality in common variable immunodeficiency. TCRdb's copy holds only in-frame clones and misses some; the assay was immunoSEQ multiplex PCR. The data show about 55,000 clones, with none appearing a single time. The sequenced sample consisted of peripheral blood mononuclear cells. These receptors came from a person aged 18-70 years in good health.

The sample holds many counts of this clone. Read coverage stops 3 residues before the CDR3 terminus; the germline J gene supplies the remainder. The J gene is TRBJ2-3, the V gene TRBV19; TRBD1 might be the D (6 bases). Per the germline V gene, CDR1 is LNHDA and CDR2 is SQIVND (reference sequence). The ends were cut back, 6 bases at V and 1 base at J, with 8 bases in the middle. CDR3 length equals 13 residues. CDR3: CASRGAGTDTQYF. Incomplete CDR3 DNA: TGTGCCAGTAGGGGGGCTGGCACAGATACG.

This clone has ten or more counts. The missing CDR3 end, 3 residues past where the read stops, is filled in from the germline J gene. The chain has TRBV7-2 and TRBJ1-6, with D unresolved. CDR1 is SGHTA and CDR2 is FQGNSA in the germline V gene. Trimming pared 1 base from V and 9 bases from J, leaving 13 bases between. CDR3 length: 15 amino acids. CDR3 sequence reads: CASSLGAFSSSPLHF. Incomplete CDR3 DNA: TGTGCCAGCAGCTTAGGAGCTTTTTCTAGTTCACCC.

Many counts were recorded for this clone. Its ends do not fully match the called genes, so a read error is possible. The read falls 3 residues short of the CDR3 end, and the missing part is taken from the germline J gene. This chain joins TRBV4-2 and TRBJ2-5; 9 bases align to TRBD2. In germline, CDR1 is LGHNA, CDR2 YNFKEQ. There are 18 residues in the CDR3. The chain's CDR3 is CASSQDPAGGLAKETQYF. CDR3 bases read: TGCGCCAGCAGCCAAGATCCCGCGGGGGGGCTGGCAAAGGAGACC.

This clone came up a few times. With a much larger clone just one base away, this may be a read error. The read gets to within 3 residues of the CDR3 end, and the germline J gene fills in the rest. The chain is built from TRBV2 and TRBJ2-3; perhaps D is TRBD1 or TRBD2 (5 bases each). Germline-derived CDR1 and CDR2 are SNHLY and FYNNEI. The CDR3 length is 14 residues. The sequenced part of the CDR3 DNA is TGTGCCAGCAGTGAAGAGGGGAGCAATCAGCCG. Protein sequence: CASSEEGSNQP. Given in full, the CDR3 is CASSEEGSNQPQYF. The whole variable domain, remainder taken from reference TRBV2 and TRBJ2-3, is EPEVTQTPSHQVTQMGQEVILRCVPISNHLYFYWYRQILGQKVEFLVSFYNNEISEKSEIFDDQFSVERPDGSNFTLKIRSTKLEDSAMYFCASSEEGSNQPQYFGPGTRLTVL.

This clone was seen many times. The read is 3 residues too short to cover the CDR3 end, so that end is filled in from the germline J gene. The chain uses TRBV4-1 and TRBJ1-2, with TRBD1 identical over 7 bases. V lost 4 bases to trimming and J lost 7 bases; unmatched junction nucleotides: 9. This CDR3 comprises 14 residues. CDR1 is MGHRA and CDR2 is YSYEKL in the germline V gene. The part of the CDR3 DNA that was read is TGCGCCAGCAGCCGAACGGAGGGGGCGGGTGGC. Encoded protein: CASSRTEGAGG. The full-length CDR3 reads as CASSRTEGAGGYTF.

This clone was detected many times. The missing CDR3 end, 3 residues past where the read stops, is filled in from the germline J gene. This rearrangement joins TRBV7-2 to TRBJ1-2; 7 bases line up with TRBD1. This CDR3 region has 17 residues. Germline assignment: CDR1 SGHTA and CDR2 FQGNSA. With 0 bases clipped from V and 4 bases from J, the junction kept 11 bases outside the gene matches. The CDR3 bases that were read are TGTGCCAGCAGCTTAGCGCGTGGACAGGCAACTCTCTATGGC. Amino acids: CASSLARGQATLYG. The whole CDR3 reads CASSLARGQATLYGYTF.

As regards this clone: The CDR3 extends 3 residues past the end of the read, so its final part is completed from the germline J gene. The chain links TRBV7-9 to TRBJ1-1; 9 bases fit TRBD1. The junction had 9 bases not matched to a gene; V was cut back by 10 bases and J by 6 bases. Germline V gene data show CDR1 as SEHNR and CDR2 as FQNEAQ (reference sequence). The CDR3 is 13 amino acids. The part of the CDR3 DNA that was read is TGTGCCATCCTGGGACAGGGCTTTGCTGAA. It specifies CAILGQGFAE. The full CDR3 protein is CAILGQGFAEAFF.

At least ten counts were recorded for this clone. The missing CDR3 end, 3 residues past where the read stops, is filled in from the germline J gene. V and J are TRBV6-1 and TRBJ2-7; TRBD1 agrees at 7 bases. From germline, CDR1 is MNHNS and CDR2 SASEGT. V gave up 2 bases and J gave up 2 bases; unmatched junction bases: 3. The CDR3 spans 14 residues. The part of the CDR3 DNA that was read is TGTGCCAGCAGTGAATATCAGGGGGCCTACGAG. Translating gives CASSEYQGAYE. The entire CDR3 is CASSEYQGAYEQYF.

This clone was counted ten times or more. The read ends 3 residues early relative to the CDR3; the germline J gene fills the gap. The V gene is TRBV20-1, the J gene TRBJ1-2, with no clear D. V was shortened by 7 bases and J by 4 bases, with 22 bases between the two germline ends. The length of the CDR3 is 15 residues. Germline lookup yields CDR1 DFQATT and CDR2 SNEGSKA (reference sequence). CDR3 in amino acids: CSVTAVVAELYGYTF. The part of the CDR3 DNA that was read is TGCAGTGTCACCGCCGTCGTGGCGGAGCTCTATGGC.

The sample holds many counts of this clone. The read ends 3 residues shy of where the CDR3 ends; the end is completed using the germline J gene. The chain recombines TRBV5-1 with TRBJ2-2; 7 bases fit TRBD1. Germline values: CDR1 SGHRS, CDR2 YFSETQ. This CDR3 spans 15 amino acids. Trimming cost V 4 bases and J 2 bases; bases outside gene matches: 5. This CDR3 is CASSRDRVNTGELFF. Incomplete CDR3 DNA: TGCGCCAGCAGCCGCGACAGGGTTAACACCGGGGAG.

This clone occurred many times. The read gets to within 3 residues of the CDR3 end, and the germline J gene fills in the rest. The V call is TRBV20-1, the J call TRBJ2-5; the D gene is possibly TRBD2 (6 bases). The V end was cut by 4 bases, the J end by 7 bases, with 10 bases between. The CDR3 length is 11 residues. Germline CDR1 and CDR2: DFQATT and SNEGSKA (reference sequence). Incomplete CDR3 DNA: TGCAGTGCTATTGGCGGGGCGACC. Amino acids: CSAIGGAT. In full, the CDR3 reads CSAIGGATQYF.

This clone was detected ten times or more. Read data end 3 residues before the CDR3 end; the end is taken from the germline J gene. V gene TRBV20-1 combines with J gene TRBJ1-1; D ambiguous. V shed 2 bases and J shed 6 bases, with 10 bases lying between them. CDR3 size: 12 residues. Germline CDR1 reads DFQATT; CDR2 reads SNEGSKA (reference sequence). The DNA read from the CDR3 is TGCAGTGCTAGACAGGATCCCTCTGAA. This encodes CSARQDPSE. The whole CDR3 reads CSARQDPSEAFF.

This clone was seen repeatedly, ten times or more. CDR3 amino acids: CASSFSSGTYEQYF. CDR3 bases read: TGTGCCAGCAGCTTCAGTAGCGGGACCTACGAG. This sequence joins TRBV11-2 and TRBJ2-7; 8 nucleotides match TRBD2. Coverage ceases 3 residues before the CDR3 finishes, and the germline J gene fills in the end. The CDR3 runs 14 residues. V shed 3 bases, J shed 2 bases, and the junction held 3 bases outside the gene matches. Germline V gives CDR1 SGHAT, CDR2 FQNNGV.

In its sample, this clone was seen many times. The read ends 3 residues before the CDR3 terminus; that terminus is restored from the germline J gene. The chain links TRBV7-3 to TRBJ2-7; possible D gene TRBD2, 6 bases. CDR1 SGHTA and CDR2 FQGTGA come from the germline V gene. V dropped 5 bases and J dropped 1 base, with 9 bases sitting between them. There are 13 residues in the CDR3. CDR3 bases read: TGTGCCAGCAGCGCCCTAGCGTCCTACGAG. The encoded protein is CASSALASYE. The full-length CDR3 reads as CASSALASYEQYF.

The sample holds a few counts of this clone. The CDR3 end lies 3 residues beyond the end of the read and is filled in from the germline J gene. The V and J genes are TRBV11-2 and TRBJ1-5, with TRBD1 matching 7 bases. The V gene's germline CDR1 is SGHAT and CDR2 FQNNGV. V lost 4 bases to trimming and J lost 8 bases; unmatched junction nucleotides: 5. The CDR3 runs 13 residues. The DNA read from the CDR3 is TGTGCCAGCAGCTCCGACAGGGTGGAGCCC. Translating gives CASSSDRVEP. The CDR3 in full is CASSSDRVEPQHF. The full variable domain, its missing parts supplied by reference TRBV11-2 and TRBJ1-5, is EAGVAQSPRYKIIEKRQSVAFWCNPISGHATLYWYQQILGQGPKLLIQFQNNGVVDDSQLPKDRFSAERLKGVDSTLKIQPAKLEDSAVYLCASSSDRVEPQHFGDGTRLSIL.

This clone was observed at least ten times. The missing CDR3 end, 3 residues past where the read stops, is filled in from the germline J gene. The genes are TRBV5-4 and TRBJ2-3, with 7 bases aligning to TRBD1. The CDR3 sequence is 14 residues long. CDR1 is SGHNT, CDR2 YYREEE, per germline (reference sequence). The trim removed 2 bases at V and 2 bases at J, leaving 2 bases unmatched. The sequenced part of the CDR3 DNA is TGTGCCAGCAGCTTAGGGGGCCCCACAGATACG. It yields the protein CASSLGGPTDT. The full CDR3 is CASSLGGPTDTQYF.

This clone was counted ten times or more. The read terminates 3 residues ahead of where the CDR3 ends, so the germline J gene completes it. The gene calls are TRBV20-1 and TRBJ2-2; 10 bases agree with TRBD1. The CDR3 is made up of 19 amino acids. The V gene's germline CDR1 is DFQATT and CDR2 SNEGSKA (reference sequence). V shed 6 bases and J 4 bases; nucleotides not matched to a gene: 20. CDR3 sequence reads: CSARDRGPSYLLSTGELFF. The sequenced CDR3 bases are TGCAGTGCCCGGGACAGGGGCCCCTCTTACCTCCTTTCCACCGGGGAG.

On this clone: From the germline J gene comes the end of the CDR3, since the read stops 3 residues before it. The chain links TRBV7-9 to TRBJ1-2; no definite D call. CDR3 length: 14 amino acids. Trimming removed 5 bases at V and 0 bases at J, with 10 bases between. The germline gives CDR1 SEHNR, CDR2 FQNEAQ (reference sequence). Incomplete CDR3 DNA: TGTGCCAGCAGCGAGGGCACAGCTAACTATGGC. The encoded protein is CASSEGTANYG. The full CDR3 sequence reads CASSEGTANYGYTF.